Presented here are 26 T cell receptor beta chains from one specimen sequenced in a study of preoperative IRX-2 immunotherapy in early breast cancer. Treatment: preoperative locoregional IRX-2 cytokine immunotherapy. Method: immunoSEQ multiplex PCR; TCRdb's copy keeps in-frame clones and lacks some. This sample has roughly 42,000 clones; roughly 80% occur once, and the top ten carry roughly 1.1%. Source: tumor tissue, taken after IRX-2 immunotherapy. The source of these receptors is a human donor with breast cancer.

The chain has TRBV10-2 and TRBJ2-7, with 7 bases that match TRBD1. CDR3 length: 13 amino acids. The V segment lost 9 bases and the J segment 4 bases; nucleotides outside the gene matches: 9. Germline V gene lookup returns CDR1 WSHSY and CDR2 SAAADI. The CDR3 region has the DNA TGCGCCAGGCCGGGACAGCTAGATTACGAGCAGTACTTC. The encoded protein is CARPGQLDYEQYF.

The chain is built from TRBV6-8 and TRBJ2-3; D is unresolved. With 6 bases removed from V and 5 bases from J, the gap between germline ends came to 12 bases. The CDR3 totals 13 residues. Germline V CDR1 and CDR2: MNHGY, SAAAGT. CDR3 protein: CASRTYRRDTQYF. The CDR3 DNA follows: TGTGCCAGCAGGACTTATAGGAGAGATACGCAGTATTTT.

Notes on this clone: The junction shows a germline mismatch at one end, possibly a read error. The chain's CDR3 is CTSRDRDRGRVELFF. Written as DNA, the CDR3 is TGTACCAGCAGGGACCGGGACAGGGGGCGAGTGGAGCTGTTTTTT. The V gene is TRBV6-7, the J gene TRBJ2-2; 12 positions agree with TRBD1. TRBV6-7 is filed as an ORF, its function uncertain. This CDR3 is built from 15 residues.

This chain uses TRBV5-1 with TRBJ1-1, with 9 bases that match TRBD1. Germline loops: CDR1 SGHRS, CDR2 YFSETQ. The CDR3 runs 17 residues. Trimming cost V 5 bases and J 8 bases; bases outside gene matches: 19. CDR3 protein: CASSSGRTGGPTWEAFF. The DNA for the CDR3 is TGCGCCAGCAGTTCCGGAAGAACAGGGGGCCCGACGTGGGAAGCTTTCTTT.

The chain recombines TRBV9 with TRBJ1-4; 7 bases line up with TRBD1. Looked up from germline, CDR1 is SGDLS and CDR2 is YYNGEE. J lost 6 bases, V lost 5 bases, and 10 bases had no gene match. The CDR3 sequence is 15 residues long. The DNA of the CDR3 is TGTGCCAGCAGTGAGACAGGGAGTTTGGATGAAAAACTGTTTTTT. Its translation is CASSETGSLDEKLFF.

V usage is TRBV6-8 and J usage is TRBJ1-4, with no clear D. CDR1 is MNHGY and CDR2 is SAAAGT in the germline V gene. The CDR3 spans 14 residues. V lost 10 bases to trimming and J lost 0 bases, with 12 bases between them. DNA of the CDR3: TGTGCCATCAGGAAGGGTGCAACTAATGAAAAACTGTTTTTT. Protein: CAIRKGATNEKLFF.

The rearrangement uses TRBV11-3 and TRBJ2-1; 11 bases align to TRBD2. The germline gives CDR1 SGHNT, CDR2 YENEEA. V shed 5 bases and J 2 bases; nucleotides not matched to a gene: 8. This CDR3 is built from 17 residues. CDR3 sequence: CASSPRIAGGAYNEQFF. In DNA form, the CDR3 reads TGTGCCAGCAGCCCCCGGATAGCGGGAGGGGCCTACAATGAGCAGTTCTTC.

The chain recombines TRBV29-1 with TRBJ1-4; D perhaps matches TRBD1 (5 bases). V was cut by 4 bases and J by 0 bases, with 12 bases left in between. CDR3 length equals 15 residues. Germline CDR1 and CDR2: SQVTM and ANQGSEA. The CDR3 DNA reads as TGCAGCGTTGGCGGGACCGATGCAACTAATGAAAAACTGTTTTTT. Amino acid sequence: CSVGGTDATNEKLFF.

The chain uses TRBV6-8 and TRBJ1-1, with D unresolved. CDR1 is MNHGY, CDR2 SAAAGT, per germline. Trimming left V 5 bases short and J 11 bases short, with 15 bases between. This CDR3 is built from 12 residues. CDR3 region: CASSPGPPEAFF. CDR3 nucleotides: TGTGCCAGCAGTCCAGGACCACCCGAGGCTTTCTTT.

The count of this clone is one. V gene TRBV5-1 combines with J gene TRBJ1-3, with D tentatively TRBD1 (6 bases). There are 17 residues in the CDR3. V lost 0 bases and J lost 3, with 16 bases in between. Germline-derived CDR1 and CDR2 are SGHRS and YFSETQ. The CDR3 bases are TGCGCCAGCAGCTTGGCAGTAAGGGGGTCCGGTGGAAACACCATATATTTT. Its protein is CASSLAVRGSGGNTIYF.

The rearrangement links TRBV7-2 to TRBJ2-3; tentative D call: TRBD2 (5 bases). CDR3 length equals 13 residues. Germline CDR1 is SGHTA and CDR2 is FQGNSA. The germline V and J ends were trimmed by 5 bases and 0 bases, with 6 bases remaining between them. CDR3 loop: CASSDYSTDTQYF. DNA of the CDR3: TGTGCCAGCAGCGACTACAGCACAGATACGCAGTATTTT.

The rearrangement links TRBV30 to TRBJ2-1, with D perhaps assigned TRBD1 or TRBD2 (5 bases each). The CDR3 contains 15 residues. Germline V CDR1 and CDR2: GTSNPN, SVGIG (reference sequence). V lost 0 bases and J lost 7, with 16 bases in between. CDR3 protein: CAWSVGPRPWNEQFF. The CDR3 DNA reads TGTGCCTGGAGTGTGGGACCGCGGCCTTGGAATGAGCAGTTCTTC.

The gene calls are TRBV23-1 and TRBJ2-3, with TRBD2 identical over 12 bases. TRBV23-1 belongs to the ORF category, with a function that is uncertain. CDR3 length equals 17 residues. V shed 6 bases, J shed 3 bases, and the junction held 10 bases outside the gene matches. In nucleotides, the CDR3 is TGCGCCAGCAGCCAGCCTCTCCTAGCGGGAGGGACAGATACGCAGTATTTT. Residues: CASSQPLLAGGTDTQYF.

This clone was observed once. V is TRBV6-8 and J is TRBJ1-5; 9 bases agree with TRBD1. Germline lookup yields CDR1 MNHGY and CDR2 SAAAGT. The trim removed 6 bases at V and 3 bases at J, leaving 6 bases unmatched. This CDR3 contains 15 residues. CDR3 sequence: CASSRTGVTNQPQHF. DNA for the CDR3: TGTGCCAGCAGCCGGACAGGGGTCACCAATCAGCCCCAGCATTTT.

The chain uses TRBV2 and TRBJ2-5, with D tentatively TRBD1 (6 bases). The CDR3 is made up of 13 amino acids. With 4 bases removed from V and 7 bases from J, the gap between germline ends came to 13 bases. CDR1 and CDR2 from the germline V gene are SNHLY and FYNNEI. CDR3 loop: CASSVEGVGTQYF. CDR3 sequence (DNA): TGTGCCAGCAGTGTCGAGGGGGTGGGGACCCAGTACTTC.

This chain connects TRBV28 to TRBJ1-2; 7 bases match TRBD1. Germline loops: CDR1 MDHEN, CDR2 SYDVKM. J was trimmed by 5 bases and V by 3 bases; bases with no gene match: 0. The CDR3 is made up of 12 amino acids. The CDR3 spells CASSLTGYGYTF. CDR3 sequence (DNA): TGTGCCAGCAGTTTGACAGGGTATGGCTACACCTTC.

This clone was seen only once. This rearrangement joins TRBV5-1 to TRBJ1-3; D gene ambiguous. In germline, CDR1 is SGHRS, CDR2 YFSETQ. This CDR3 contains 17 residues. Trimming removed 4 bases from V and 0 bases from J, with 17 bases in between. The CDR3 DNA sequence: TGCGCCAGCAGCATCCAAGGAGTTTCTTACTCTGGAAACACCATATATTTT. Translated, it gives CASSIQGVSYSGNTIYF.

This CDR3 is CASSSHGQGQPQHF. The CDR3 DNA is TGTGCCAGCAGCTCCCACGGACAGGGGCAGCCCCAGCATTTT. The chain couples TRBV11-3 to TRBJ1-5, with 9 bases identical to TRBD1. V shed 4 bases, J shed 7 bases, and the junction held 5 bases outside the gene matches. From germline, CDR1 is SGHNT and CDR2 YENEEA. There are 14 residues in the CDR3. Based on the CDR3 plus reference TRBV11-3 and TRBJ1-5, the full variable domain is EAGVVQSPRYKIIEKKQPVAFWCNPISGHNTLYWYLQNLGQGPELLIRYENEEAVDDSQLPKDRFSAERLKGVDSTLKIQPAELGDSAVYLCASSSHGQGQPQHFGDGTRLSIL.

This rearrangement joins TRBV6-8 to TRBJ2-1, with 12 nucleotides matching TRBD2. Trimming took 7 bases from V and 7 from J; bases not matched to a gene: 14. The germline V gene has CDR1 MNHGY and CDR2 SAAAGT. The length of the CDR3 is 17 residues. In nucleotides, the CDR3 is TGTGCCAGCAACCCTGTCCCGACTAGCGGGGGCCGAAATGAGCAGTTCTTC. Its translation is CASNPVPTSGGRNEQFF.

This rearrangement joins TRBV5-1 to TRBJ2-1; 10 bases are shared with TRBD1. Germline-derived CDR1 and CDR2 are SGHRS and YFSETQ. The length of the CDR3 is 17 residues. The V segment lost 7 bases and the J segment 6 bases; nucleotides outside the gene matches: 16. CDR3 amino acids: CASAPPAGTGDLNEQFF. The CDR3 region has the DNA TGCGCCAGCGCCCCTCCTGCCGGGACAGGGGATCTCAATGAGCAGTTCTTC.

The chain links TRBV5-1 to TRBJ2-5; TRBD2 aligns across 11 bases. The germline gives CDR1 SGHRS, CDR2 YFSETQ. The CDR3 sequence is 17 residues long. V trimming: 0 bases; J trimming: 5 bases; junction bases outside the gene matches: 9. The CDR3 bases are TGCGCCAGCAGCTTGGCGGGGCTAGCGGGGGGTTTGGAGACCCAGTACTTC. Its translation is CASSLAGLAGGLETQYF. Complete variable domain (other parts from reference TRBV5-1 and TRBJ2-5): KAGVTQTPRYLIKTRGQQVTLSCSPISGHRSVSWYQQTPGQGLQFLFEYFSETQRNKGNFPGRFSGRQFSNSRSEMNVSTLELGDSALYLCASSLAGLAGGLETQYFGPGTRLLVL.

V is TRBV19 and J is TRBJ1-6; the match to TRBD1 covers 9 bases. Germline CDR1 reads LNHDA; CDR2 reads SQIVND (reference sequence). Losses at the gene ends were 3 bases for V and 9 bases for J; bases not matched to a gene: 6. CDR3 length equals 15 residues. CDR3 protein: CASSMTGGGGSPLHF. The CDR3 DNA follows: TGTGCCAGTAGTATGACAGGGGGTGGTGGTTCACCCCTCCACTTT.

In this sample, this clone turned up a few times. The chain uses TRBV6-1 and TRBJ1-6; D is ambiguous. CDR1 MNHNS and CDR2 SASEGT come from the germline V gene. This CDR3 has 16 amino acids. V was cut by 0 bases and J by 0 bases, with 6 bases left in between. CDR3 in amino acids: CASSEAQSSYNSPLHF. CDR3 DNA: TGTGCCAGCAGTGAAGCGCAGAGCTCCTATAATTCACCCCTCCACTTT.

The genes are TRBV19 and TRBJ1-4, with 7 bases that match TRBD1. CDR3 length: 15 amino acids. Germline values: CDR1 LNHDA, CDR2 SQIVND (reference sequence). V trimming: 3 bases; J trimming: 10 bases; junction bases outside the gene matches: 11. CDR3 DNA: TGTGCCAGTAGTATCTTTATGCAGGGGGAGGCAAAACTGTTTTTT. It specifies CASSIFMQGEAKLFF.

There are a few counts of this clone. The J gene is TRBJ2-7, the V gene TRBV6-8; 7 positions match TRBD2. In germline, CDR1 is MNHGY, CDR2 SAAAGT. This CDR3 is 13 amino acids long. V trimming: 8 bases; J trimming: 6 bases; junction bases outside the gene matches: 10. This CDR3 is CASAAVGEGEQYF. As DNA, the CDR3 is TGTGCCAGCGCCGCCGTGGGGGAGGGCGAGCAGTACTTC.

The CDR3 sequence is CASSLNTGAYEQYF. In DNA, the CDR3 is TGTGCCAGCAGCTTAAATACAGGGGCCTACGAGCAGTACTTC. This chain links TRBV7-1 with TRBJ2-7, with TRBD1 identical over 7 bases. TRBV7-1 is marked as an open reading frame, function uncertain. The CDR3 contains 14 residues. V shed 4 bases and J 2 bases; nucleotides not matched to a gene: 5.